The clone carrying this TCR beta chain was seen only once. Between the trimmed V and J ends, which lost 11 bases and 9 bases, there was a span of 17 bases. The CDR3 is 12 residues long. The germline gives CDR1 MNHEY, CDR2 SVGAGI. These data belong to a study of T cell responses to AZD1222 COVID-19 vaccine. Clones were read by immunoSEQ multiplex PCR, and TCRdb kept only the in-frame ones, dropping some. The table records about 170,000 clones, around nine tenths of them present only once. This receptor was obtained from an adult in good health. The gene calls are TRBV6-5 and TRBJ2-1, with D perhaps assigned TRBD1 or TRBD2 (5 bases each). The material sequenced was peripheral blood, taken on day 0 of AZD1222 vaccination. CDR3 in amino acids: CASMGVAVEQFF. The CDR3 DNA reads as TGTGCCTCCATGGGGGTGGCGGTTGAGCAGTTCTTC.